One T cell receptor (beta chain) is described in this entry. The sample comes from a study of blood T cell repertoires in COVID-19. Germline values: CDR1 SNHLY, CDR2 FYNNEI. The V end was cut by 6 bases, the J end by 0 bases, with 8 bases between. The CDR3 loop spans 14 amino acids. The table came from immunoSEQ multiplex PCR; TCRdb's copy has only in-frame clones and leaves some out. The sample contains about 310,000 clones, around 90% of which appear only once. The clonotype was recovered from a man in his fifties or sixties with active or convalescent COVID-19. The sequenced sample was peripheral blood. The V call is TRBV2, the J call TRBJ2-2; D uncertain. The CDR3 DNA reads TGTGCCAGCAGGGGCACCGCGAACACCGGGGAGCTGTTTTTT. Protein sequence: CASRGTANTGELFF. The entire variable domain, with the rest obtained from reference TRBV2 and TRBJ2-2, is as follows: EPEVTQTPSHQVTQMGQEVILRCVPISNHLYFYWYRQILGQKVEFLVSFYNNEISEKSEIFDDQFSVERPDGSNFTLKIRSTKLEDSAMYFCASRGTANTGELFFGEGSRLTVL.